This T cell receptor (beta chain) originates from a study of cytomegalovirus exposure and HLA in healthy donors. Whole-study findings and limits: A few chains linked to CMV were shown in vitro to be specific for CMV antigens.

PCR employed 60 Vbeta and 13 Jbeta primers. Sequencing used immunoSEQ multiplex PCR; TCRdb keeps in-frame clones, though not all of them. The data contain 150,000 to 200,000 clones, approximately 84% of them singletons. V lost 3 bases and J 2 bases, leaving 14 bases between the germline ends. CDR3 size: 16 residues. CDR1 is SGHVS and CDR2 is FNYEAQ in the germline V gene. This clone was observed a handful of times. Its antigen is not known. Sequencing was performed on PBMCs. The source of this sequence is a boy younger than 10 in good health and CMV-seronegative. The chain joins TRBV7-6 to TRBJ1-3; weak D call: TRBD1 (5 bases). CDR3 sequence reads: CASSLGAGSTGNTIYF. CDR3 in DNA: TGTGCCAGCAGCTTGGGCGCAGGGTCAACTGGAAACACCATATATTTT.